Shown below are 2 T cell receptor beta chains from a single sample sequenced in a study of untreated major depressive disorder. Profiled with immunoSEQ multiplex PCR; TCRdb holds only in-frame clones, not every one. The sample has 10,000 to 15,000 clones, 80% to 95% seen once. These receptors are not linked to any known antigen. Broader study findings: TRBV05-01 (Vbeta 5.1) usage was higher in CD4+ T cells of depressed patients than controls.

The sequenced sample consisted of CD4+ T cells from PBMCs. These receptors came from a man younger than 45 with major depressive disorder.

This chain joins TRBV30 and TRBJ2-7, with D tentatively TRBD1 (6 bases). V was pared by 5 bases and J by 1 base, with 18 bases between. The CDR3 runs to 15 residues. Germline CDR1 GTSNPN, CDR2 SVGIG (reference sequence). The DNA of the CDR3 is TGTGCCTGGGGGGTGGGACAACTCCCATCCTACGAGCAGTACTTC. It specifies CAWGVGQLPSYEQYF.

This chain's CDR3 is CASSDLQGARSPLHF. DNA of the CDR3: TGTGCCAGCAGTGACCTACAGGGGGCTAGGTCACCCCTCCACTTT. V usage is TRBV2 and J usage is TRBJ1-6; 9 nucleotides match TRBD1. This CDR3 region has 15 residues. The V and J ends lost 3 bases and 10 bases, in that order; junction bases with no gene match: 7. Germline CDR1 and CDR2: SNHLY and FYNNEI.